These 24 T cell receptor beta chains were sequenced from one sample in a study of long-term antiretroviral therapy in people with HIV. Researchers report immunoSEQ v3.0 was run at survey level. Clones were read by immunoSEQ multiplex PCR, and TCRdb kept only the in-frame ones, dropping some. The sample lists roughly 25,000 clones, roughly 80% seen once, with 23% in the top ten. Material: unsorted PBMCs, obtained 0.4 years after starting antiretroviral therapy. Receptors were obtained from a middle-aged man with HIV.

This chain joins TRBV5-4 and TRBJ1-2; the match to TRBD1 covers 9 bases. Trimming at V came to 5 bases and at J to 2 bases, leaving 4 bases not matched to a gene. Germline loops: CDR1 SGHNT, CDR2 YYREEE (reference sequence). This CDR3 is built from 14 residues. The CDR3 is CASRPGQGNYGYTF. The CDR3 region has the DNA TGTGCCAGCAGGCCCGGACAGGGGAACTATGGCTACACCTTC.

The V gene is TRBV5-5, the J gene TRBJ1-3; perhaps TRBD1 as D (5 bases). Germline loops: CDR1 SGHKS, CDR2 YYEKEE (reference sequence). This CDR3 has 17 residues. V lost 2 bases and J lost 0, with 15 bases in between. The CDR3 loop is CASSFLRGTYSGNTIYF. CDR3 coding DNA: TGTGCCAGCAGCTTCCTGAGAGGGACCTACTCTGGAAACACCATATATTTT.

This chain joins TRBV11-2 and TRBJ2-3, with D perhaps TRBD1 or TRBD2 (5 bases each). V was pared by 3 bases and J by 0 bases, with 16 bases between. Germline values: CDR1 SGHAT, CDR2 FQNNGV. The CDR3 is 17 residues long. This CDR3 reads CASSFPLEGTSTDTQYF. The DNA for the CDR3 is TGTGCCAGCAGCTTCCCCCTCGAGGGGACCAGCACAGATACGCAGTATTTT.

The gene calls are TRBV19 and TRBJ2-2; D perhaps matches TRBD2 (7 bases). Trimming left V 4 bases short and J 4 bases short, with 13 bases between. This CDR3 is 15 amino acids long. Germline CDR1 and CDR2: LNHDA and SQIVND (reference sequence). CDR3 residues: CASSRGGMSTGELFF. CDR3 DNA sequence: TGTGCCAGTAGTAGGGGGGGCATGAGCACCGGGGAGCTGTTTTTT.

J is TRBJ1-2 and V is TRBV5-8, with D hard to call. This CDR3 contains 13 residues. CDR1 and CDR2 from the germline V gene are SGHTS and YDEGEE. Trimming shortened V by 2 bases and J by 4 bases, and 9 bases separated the two germline ends. DNA of the CDR3: TGTGCCAGCAGCTTCTTACCCGTCTATGGCTACACCTTC. Protein: CASSFLPVYGYTF.

This clone was counted a single time. The chain joins TRBV5-1 to TRBJ2-3, with 11 bases that match TRBD2. This CDR3 has 17 amino acids. V lost 2 bases, J lost 2 bases, and 7 bases stayed unmatched. The V gene's germline CDR1 is SGHRS and CDR2 YFSETQ. DNA for the CDR3: TGCGCCAGCAGCTTTGACGGACTAGCGGGTTTCACAGATACGCAGTATTTT. This encodes CASSFDGLAGFTDTQYF.

The chain uses TRBV7-6 and TRBJ1-5; D unclear. The CDR3 covers 12 residues. V lost 1 base, J lost 6 bases, and 4 bases lay in between. From germline, CDR1 is SGHVS and CDR2 FNYEAQ. CDR3 coding DNA: TGTGCCAGCAGCTTAGTAGGTCAGCCCCAGCATTTT. Its protein is CASSLVGQPQHF.

The chain uses TRBV7-9 and TRBJ1-1; D gene uncertain. The CDR3 extends over 15 amino acids. Per germline, CDR1 SEHNR and CDR2 FQNEAQ (reference sequence). With 4 bases removed from V and 3 bases from J, the gap between germline ends came to 15 bases. CDR3 bases: TGTGCCAGCAGCTCCGGGCCCTTTGGTCACACTGAAGCTTTCTTT. Amino acids: CASSSGPFGHTEAFF.

This clone was seen just once. This chain joins TRBV5-1 and TRBJ1-4; no reliable D call. The CDR3 has 15 residues. CDR1 SGHRS and CDR2 YFSETQ come from the germline V gene. Trimming removed 0 bases from V and 5 bases from J, with 11 bases in between. CDR3 region: CASSLDASSNEKLFF. CDR3 nucleotides: TGCGCCAGCAGCTTGGATGCCAGTTCAAATGAAAAACTGTTTTTT.

This chain uses TRBV9 with TRBJ2-1, with 8 bases fitting TRBD2. The CDR3 contains 16 residues. Germline-derived CDR1 and CDR2 are SGDLS and YYNGEE. V lost 1 base, J lost 4 bases, and 7 bases stayed unmatched. As DNA, the CDR3 is TGTGCCAGCAGCGTAAGCGGGGGATACCGATACAATGAGCAGTTCTTC. Its translation: CASSVSGGYRYNEQFF.

The V and J genes are TRBV7-2 and TRBJ2-7, with D perhaps matching TRBD2 (6 bases). V lost 4 bases, J lost 2 bases, and 9 bases lay in between. Germline CDR1 reads SGHTA; CDR2 reads FQGNSA. This CDR3 comprises 13 residues. CDR3 coding DNA: TGTGCCAGCAGCTCCGGGACTCCCTACGAGCAGTACTTC. Protein product: CASSSGTPYEQYF.

Here the CDR3 reads CAWNEGSTDTQYF. CDR3 nucleotide sequence: TGTGCCTGGAATGAAGGGAGCACAGATACGCAGTATTTT. The rearrangement links TRBV30 to TRBJ2-3, with D uncertain. The CDR3 runs to 13 residues. Trimming took 4 bases from V and 0 from J, leaving 8 bases between them. Germline CDR1 is GTSNPN and CDR2 is SVGIG (reference sequence).

The chain couples TRBV6-6 to TRBJ1-3; D uncertain. With 8 bases removed from V and 0 bases from J, the gap between germline ends came to 17 bases. The CDR3 sequence is 16 residues long. Germline lookup yields CDR1 MNHNY and CDR2 SVGAGI (reference sequence). In DNA form, the CDR3 reads TGTGCCAGCCTCTACGGCGGCAGCCGCTCTGGAAACACCATATATTTT. This gives the protein CASLYGGSRSGNTIYF.

The chain employs TRBV7-2 and TRBJ1-6; D gene uncertain. The ends were cut back, 0 bases at V and 0 bases at J, with 3 bases in the middle. CDR1 SGHTA and CDR2 FQGNSA come from the germline V gene. This CDR3 contains 15 residues. The CDR3 DNA follows: TGTGCCAGCAGCTTAGCCAGCTCCTATAATTCACCCCTCCACTTT. It is translated as CASSLASSYNSPLHF.

This chain links TRBV19 with TRBJ1-2; no firm D call. The CDR3 contains 17 residues. V lost 3 bases and J 6 bases, leaving 23 bases between the germline ends. Germline V gene data show CDR1 as LNHDA and CDR2 as SQIVND (reference sequence). The CDR3 nucleotides are TGTGCCAGTAGTATGGTTCTCGGCGGACCTCTGGAGGATGGCTACACCTTC. It encodes CASSMVLGGPLEDGYTF.

The chain joins TRBV5-6 to TRBJ2-1; 8 bases fit TRBD2. Looked up from germline, CDR1 is SGHDT and CDR2 is YYEEEE. The ends lost 4 bases at V and 14 bases at J; junction bases unmatched: 17. The CDR3 loop spans 15 amino acids. The chain's CDR3 is CASSTIAGPTRSEFF. CDR3 in DNA: TGTGCCAGCAGCACTATAGCGGGGCCCACAAGGAGCGAGTTCTTC. The variable domain in full, with the rest retrieved from reference TRBV5-6 and TRBJ2-1, is DAGVTQSPTHLIKTRGQQVTLRCSPKSGHDTVSWYQQALGQGPQFIFQYYEEEERQRGNFPDRFSGHQFPNYSSELNVNALLLGDSALYLCASSTIAGPTRSEFFGPGTRLTVL.

The V and J genes are TRBV2 and TRBJ2-7; TRBD1 or TRBD2 may be the D gene (5 bases each). V gave up 0 bases and J gave up 6 bases, with 15 bases separating them. The CDR3 consists of 15 residues. CDR1 is SNHLY and CDR2 is FYNNEI in the germline V gene. CDR3 sequence (DNA): TGTGCCAGCAGTGAAGCGGGGGTTTCCGGGGCCGAGCAGTACTTC. Translated, it gives CASSEAGVSGAEQYF.

The genes are TRBV4-1 and TRBJ2-7; weak D call: TRBD1 (5 bases). Germline assignment: CDR1 MGHRA and CDR2 YSYEKL. This CDR3 contains 16 residues. V was cut by 1 base and J by 0 bases, with 13 bases left in between. CDR3 sequence: CASSQALTASSYEQYF. The CDR3 DNA follows: TGCGCCAGCAGCCAAGCGTTGACAGCTAGCTCCTACGAGCAGTACTTC.

This chain joins TRBV27 and TRBJ2-1, with unresolved D. Trimming cost V 2 bases and J 7 bases, with 6 bases left between them. The germline gives CDR1 MNHEY, CDR2 SMNVEV (reference sequence). This CDR3 has 12 residues. CDR3 sequence reads: CASSLTGNEQFF. The CDR3 nucleotides read TGTGCCAGCAGTTTAACCGGGAATGAGCAGTTCTTC.

This chain links TRBV27 with TRBJ1-4, with 8 bases matching TRBD1. J lost 6 bases, V lost 4 bases, and 4 bases had no gene match. The CDR3 loop spans 14 amino acids. Germline V lookup: CDR1 MNHEY, CDR2 SMNVEV (reference sequence). In DNA form, the CDR3 reads TGTGCCAGCAGTTCAGGGGGCTATGATGAAAAACTGTTTTTT. Encoded protein: CASSSGGYDEKLFF.

The chain is built from TRBV7-9 and TRBJ2-3; D perhaps matches TRBD2 (6 bases). V lost 4 bases, J lost 1 base, and 12 bases lay in between. The CDR3 sequence is 15 residues long. The germline V gene encodes CDR1 SEHNR and CDR2 FQNEAQ (reference sequence). The CDR3 coding sequence is TGTGCCAGCAGCTATTGGGACTTTGGCACAGATACGCAGTATTTT. Translating it yields CASSYWDFGTDTQYF.

This clone was counted a single time. V gene TRBV7-2 combines with J gene TRBJ1-2; perhaps TRBD1 as D (5 bases). CDR1 SGHTA and CDR2 FQGNSA come from the germline V gene. V lost 3 bases to trimming and J lost 4 bases, with 9 bases between them. This CDR3 has 13 residues. The CDR3, as DNA: TGTGCCAGCAGCTTCGACAGTCGCTATGGCTACACCTTC. This translates into CASSFDSRYGYTF. Using reference TRBV7-2 and TRBJ1-2 for the parts outside the CDR3, the full variable domain is GAGVSQSPSNKVTEKGKDVELRCDPISGHTALYWYRQSLGQGLEFLIYFQGNSAPDKSGLPSDRFSAERTGGSVSTLTIQRTQQEDSAVYLCASSFDSRYGYTFGSGTRLTVV.

The rearrangement uses TRBV10-2 and TRBJ1-1; 7 bases agree with TRBD1. Germline V gives CDR1 WSHSY, CDR2 SAAADI. Trimming cost V 8 bases and J 3 bases; bases outside gene matches: 6. The CDR3 is made up of 13 amino acids. In DNA, the CDR3 is TGCGCCAGCGGGGACAGATCGGACACTGAAGCTTTCTTT. Protein: CASGDRSDTEAFF.

The chain recombines TRBV9 with TRBJ2-5; D unclear. The CDR3 runs 13 residues. Germline loops: CDR1 SGDLS, CDR2 YYNGEE. V was cut by 0 bases and J by 7 bases, with 10 bases left in between. CDR3 residues: CASSVAEVGTQYF. In DNA, the CDR3 is TGTGCCAGCAGCGTAGCCGAGGTCGGGACCCAGTACTTC.